This T cell receptor (beta chain) was sequenced during a study of graft-versus-host responses after intestinal transplantation. Clones were read by immunoSEQ multiplex PCR, and TCRdb kept only the in-frame ones, dropping some. Of some 39,000 clones listed, 90% to 95% are singletons. Trimming took off 1 base at V and 6 bases at J, with 13 bases between the two ends. CDR3 size: 16 residues. Germline CDR1 and CDR2: MDHEN and SYDVKM. With respect to this clone: Its antigen is undetermined.

The sequencing here drew on unstimulated CD8+ T cells sorted from spleen or lymph node cells, taken before transplant. The source is a human donor who was the organ donor for an intestinal transplant. The chain uses TRBV28 and TRBJ1-6; maybe TRBD1 (5 bases). In nucleotides, the CDR3 is TGTGCCAGCAGTTTATTGGCGGACACCCTTAATTCACCCCTCCACTTT. Translated, it gives CASSLLADTLNSPLHF.